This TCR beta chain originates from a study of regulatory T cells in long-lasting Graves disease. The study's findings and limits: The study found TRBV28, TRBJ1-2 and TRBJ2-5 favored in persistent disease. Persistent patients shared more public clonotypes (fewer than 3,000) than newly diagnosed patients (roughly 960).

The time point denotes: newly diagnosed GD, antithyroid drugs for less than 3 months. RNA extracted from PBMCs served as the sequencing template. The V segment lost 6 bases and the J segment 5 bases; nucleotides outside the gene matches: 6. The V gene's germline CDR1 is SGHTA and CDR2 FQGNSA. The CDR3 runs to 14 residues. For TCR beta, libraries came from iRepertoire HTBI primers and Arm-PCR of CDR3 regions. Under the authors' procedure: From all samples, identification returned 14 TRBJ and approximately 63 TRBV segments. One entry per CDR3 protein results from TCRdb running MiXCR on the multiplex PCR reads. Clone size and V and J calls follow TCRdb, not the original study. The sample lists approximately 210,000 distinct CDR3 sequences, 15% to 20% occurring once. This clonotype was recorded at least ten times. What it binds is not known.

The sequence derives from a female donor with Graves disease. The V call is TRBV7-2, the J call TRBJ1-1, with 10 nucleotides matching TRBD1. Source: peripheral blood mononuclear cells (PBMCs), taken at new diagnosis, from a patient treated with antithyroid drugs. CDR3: CASRIGQGGTEAFF. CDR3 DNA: TGTGCCAGCAGAATAGGACAGGGGGGGACTGAAGCTTTCTTT. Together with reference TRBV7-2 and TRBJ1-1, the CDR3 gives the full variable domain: GAGVSQSPSNKVTEKGKDVELRCDPISGHTALYWYRQSLGQGLEFLIYFQGNSAPDKSGLPSDRFSAERTGGSVSTLTIQRTQQEDSAVYLCASRIGQGGTEAFFGQGTRLTVV.